This TCR beta chain was sequenced in a study of cytomegalovirus exposure and HLA in healthy donors. Notes on the study in general: Among CMV-associated TCR beta chains, most appeared HLA-restricted in a later analysis. It has been reported that TCR beta sequences accurately predicted the HLA-A and HLA-B alleles of most subjects.

As for the donors, each was a healthy bone marrow donor. The CDR3 runs to 15 residues. With 6 bases clipped from V and 0 bases from J, the junction kept 5 bases outside the gene matches. Per the germline V gene, CDR1 is KGHSH and CDR2 is LQKENI. The PCR made use of 60 Vbeta and 13 Jbeta primers. Data came from immunoSEQ multiplex PCR; TCRdb stores just in-frame clones and leaves some out. Among roughly 81,000 clones listed, around 74% were seen once. Concerning this clone: The antigen is undetermined.

The rearrangement links TRBV18 to TRBJ2-7; 10 bases agree with TRBD2. The sequenced sample was PBMCs. This TCR derives from a boy younger than 18 in good health and CMV-seronegative. CDR3 loop: CASSRTSGSSYEQYF. The CDR3 DNA reads as TGTGCCAGCTCGCGGACTAGCGGAAGCTCCTACGAGCAGTACTTC.